Only a few counts were recorded for the clone carrying this T cell receptor beta chain. Its target is unknown. J gave up 2 bases and V 3 bases, and 13 bases lay outside the gene matches. This CDR3 spans 17 amino acids. Germline loops: CDR1 DFQATT, CDR2 SNEGSKA (reference sequence). This sample stems from a study of identical twins. Overall study findings and caveats: Twin pairs had excess sharing that was weaker in beta out-of-frame sequences.

Each CDR3 protein gets one entry after TCRdb re-called the 5' RACE reads with MiXCR. The table lists hundreds of thousands of distinct CDR3 sequences, 8% to 9% of them singletons, with around 2.1% in the top ten. Separately, the same data were catalogued under a study of yellow fever vaccine responses in identical twins.

The sequenced sample consisted of memory (CD45RO+) T cells sorted from blood. This TCR was recovered from a woman aged 18-30 years in good health. V is TRBV20-1 and J is TRBJ1-5, with 7 bases aligning to TRBD1. The CDR3 nucleotides are TGCAGTGCTAGGTCCGAAAAACAGGGGCTGGGCAATCAGCCCCAGCATTTT. The encoded protein is CSARSEKQGLGNQPQHF.